Shown below are 25 T cell receptor beta chains from a single sample sequenced in a study of metastatic and nonmetastatic thyroid tumors. All patients were treatment-naive before thyroid surgery. TCRdb re-analyzed the PCR reads using MiXCR. The table lists approximately 7,000 clones, about 20% of them singletons. The sequenced sample consisted of adjacent normal tissue. The receptors were sampled from a male donor with papillary thyroid cancer or a benign thyroid nodule (not recorded which). Some clones in this sample may be carry-over from other donors' samples.

V is TRBV18 and J is TRBJ1-5, with TRBD1 matching over 8 bases. The V gene's germline CDR1 is KGHSH and CDR2 LQKENI. CDR3 length: 15 residues. The V segment lost 4 bases and the J segment 0 bases; nucleotides outside the gene matches: 2. The CDR3 DNA follows: TGTGCCAGCTCACGGGACAGGAATAGCAATCAGCCCCAGCATTTT. This codes for CASSRDRNSNQPQHF.

Points on this clone: Relative to the germline gene, one junction end is altered; a read error may explain this. This chain links TRBV19 with TRBJ2-2; 9 nucleotides line up with TRBD1. The CDR3 extends over 12 amino acids. Per the germline V gene, CDR1 is LNHDA and CDR2 is SQIVND (reference sequence). The CDR3 region has the DNA TGTGCCAGTAGCCGGAGGACAGGGGATCTGTTTTTT. Translated, it gives CASSRRTGDLFF.

The chain recombines TRBV20-1 with TRBJ1-1; 8 nucleotides line up with TRBD1. Germline V gene lookup returns CDR1 DFQATT and CDR2 SNEGSKA (reference sequence). This CDR3 contains 14 residues. J lost 6 bases, V lost 2 bases, and 8 bases had no gene match. The CDR3 nucleotides read TGCAGTGCTAGACCCGGACAGGGCGGCGCTGAAGCTTTCTTT. This translates into CSARPGQGGAEAFF.

This clone has just a few counts. The chain carries TRBV28 and TRBJ2-7, with D maybe TRBD1 (6 bases). Trimming took off 4 bases at V and 4 bases at J, with 17 bases between the two ends. The CDR3 sequence is 15 residues long. Germline V lookup: CDR1 MDHEN, CDR2 SYDVKM. CDR3 region: CASSSPGAEAYEQYF. The DNA of the CDR3 is TGTGCCAGCAGTTCCCCAGGGGCCGAAGCATACGAGCAGTACTTC.

This clone appeared a few times. This sequence joins TRBV19 and TRBJ1-5; 7 bases agree with TRBD1. In germline, CDR1 is LNHDA, CDR2 SQIVND (reference sequence). J gave up 4 bases and V 10 bases, and 10 bases lay outside the gene matches. The CDR3 runs to 14 residues. The CDR3 bases are TGTGCCACCCGGGACAGTGGAACTAATCAGCCCCAGCATTTT. Translation: CATRDSGTNQPQHF.

This clone was seen repeatedly, ten times or more. Here the CDR3 DNA reads TGTGCCTGGACACTGGAACAGGGTAATTCACCCCTCCACTTT. Translating gives CAWTLEQGNSPLHF. The chain carries TRBV30 and TRBJ1-6; TRBD1 is a possible D gene (6 bases). The CDR3 is 14 amino acids. Trimming cost V 4 bases and J 6 bases, with 13 bases left between them. The V gene's germline CDR1 is GTSNPN and CDR2 SVGIG (reference sequence).

With respect to this clone: This may come from a read error, since a much larger clone is one base off. Other nucleotide sequences from this sample produce the same CDR3. This chain joins TRBV12-3 or TRBV12-4 and TRBJ1-1; 7 bases align to TRBD1. Germline trimming cut 4 bases from V and 2 bases from J; bases unmatched to any gene: 4. The CDR3 is made up of 14 amino acids. The CDR3 reads CASSYGQVNTEAFF. The CDR3 region has the DNA TGTGCCAGCAGTTACGGACAGGTTAACACTGAAGCTTTCTTT.

The V call is TRBV6-1, the J call TRBJ2-3; 7 bases map to TRBD1. Germline V gene lookup returns CDR1 MNHNS and CDR2 SASEGT. This CDR3 has 15 amino acids. Unmatched junction bases numbered 7, after V lost 5 bases and J lost 2 bases. The CDR3 DNA reads TGTGCCAGCAGTACACCGGGACAGATCACAGATACGCAGTATTTT. Amino acids: CASSTPGQITDTQYF.

The chain has TRBV27 and TRBJ1-6; the D is unclear. Looked up from germline, CDR1 is MNHEY and CDR2 is SMNVEV (reference sequence). This CDR3 is 14 amino acids long. V was trimmed by 3 bases and J by 9 bases, leaving 12 bases between them. DNA of the CDR3: TGTGCCAGCAGTTTGTCTGGGCTCGGTTCACCCCTCCACTTT. Its translation is CASSLSGLGSPLHF.

This clone occurred many times. V gene TRBV28 combines with J gene TRBJ2-1; weak D call: TRBD1 (6 bases). Germline V gene sequence: CDR1 MDHEN, CDR2 SYDVKM. CDR3 length: 14 amino acids. The germline V and J ends were trimmed by 5 bases and 8 bases, with 16 bases remaining between them. CDR3 bases: TGTGCCAGCAGTGGGGGCGGCCACGGGTATGAGCAGTTCTTC. Translated, it gives CASSGGGHGYEQFF.

This clone was detected only a few times. CDR3 region: CASSYSGRANTGELFF. CDR3 bases: TGTGCCAGCAGTTATTCCGGACGGGCAAACACCGGGGAGCTGTTTTTT. This chain links TRBV6-5 with TRBJ2-2; D gene unclear. CDR1 MNHEY and CDR2 SVGAGI come from the germline V gene. The CDR3 has 16 amino acids. Between the trimmed V and J ends, which lost 3 bases and 2 bases, there was a span of 13 bases.

J is TRBJ2-7 and V is TRBV6-1; TRBD2 is a possible D gene (6 bases). The CDR3 loop spans 15 amino acids. Looked up from germline, CDR1 is MNHNS and CDR2 is SASEGT. V was cut by 1 base and J by 2 bases, with 12 bases left in between. CDR3 coding DNA: TGTGCCAGCAGTGAAGAGCGGGCAGTAGCCTACGAGCAGTACTTC. Its protein is CASSEERAVAYEQYF.

J is TRBJ1-1 and V is TRBV20-1; D is uncertain. CDR1 is DFQATT and CDR2 is SNEGSKA in the germline V gene (reference sequence). V was cut by 3 bases and J by 0 bases, with 2 bases left in between. The CDR3 has 11 residues. The CDR3 is CSASLNTEAFF. The CDR3 nucleotides read TGCAGTGCTAGTTTGAACACTGAAGCTTTCTTT.

For this clone: An end of the junction differs from the germline gene, which may be a read error. V usage is TRBV6-4 and J usage is TRBJ2-5; TRBD2 might be the D (6 bases). Germline CDR1 and CDR2: MRHNA and SNTAGT. The CDR3 consists of 13 residues. The CDR3 here is CASRRLVQDTQYF. DNA for the CDR3: TGTGCCAGCAGAAGACTAGTCCAAGATACCCAGTACTTC.

Only a few counts were recorded for this clone. This chain links TRBV5-6 with TRBJ2-7; D is perhaps TRBD1 (6 bases). This CDR3 spans 14 amino acids. Germline V gene data show CDR1 as SGHDT and CDR2 as YYEEEE. V lost 2 bases to trimming and J lost 4 bases, with 13 bases between them. The CDR3 is CASSLRQAVYEQYF. DNA of the CDR3: TGTGCCAGCAGCTTAAGACAGGCCGTTTACGAGCAGTACTTC.

The chain is built from TRBV5-1 and TRBJ1-1, with TRBD1 matching 7 bases. The germline V gene has CDR1 SGHRS and CDR2 YFSETQ. The ends lost 4 bases at V and 0 bases at J; junction bases unmatched: 12. The CDR3 loop spans 17 amino acids. CDR3 sequence reads: CASSIDRVASMNTEAFF. The CDR3 coding sequence is TGCGCCAGCAGCATTGACAGGGTGGCATCAATGAACACTGAAGCTTTCTTT. Drawing the rest from reference TRBV5-1 and TRBJ1-1, the complete variable domain is KAGVTQTPRYLIKTRGQQVTLSCSPISGHRSVSWYQQTPGQGLQFLFEYFSETQRNKGNFPGRFSGRQFSNSRSEMNVSTLELGDSALYLCASSIDRVASMNTEAFFGQGTRLTVV.

J is TRBJ2-5 and V is TRBV7-8, with D perhaps being TRBD1 or TRBD2 (5 bases each). In germline, CDR1 is SGHVS, CDR2 FQNEAQ. Trimming cost V 8 bases and J 2 bases, with 18 bases left between them. The CDR3 is made up of 15 amino acids. CDR3 amino acids: CASAPEGWGQETQYF. The CDR3, as DNA: TGTGCCAGCGCCCCCGAGGGGTGGGGGCAAGAGACCCAGTACTTC.

This clone was seen more than once but under ten times. The J gene is TRBJ2-6, the V gene TRBV2, with 9 bases matching TRBD1. Germline trimming cut 4 bases from V and 2 bases from J; bases unmatched to any gene: 3. Germline assignment: CDR1 SNHLY and CDR2 FYNNEI. The CDR3 runs to 16 residues. This CDR3 reads CASSGRTGAGANVLTF. CDR3 nucleotide sequence: TGTGCCAGCAGTGGACGGACAGGGGCTGGGGCCAACGTCCTGACTTTC.

CDR3 nucleotide sequence: TGTGCCAGCCGGGACAGTGGGCGTGGCTACACCTTC. Residues: CASRDSGRGYTF. The gene calls are TRBV6-1 and TRBJ1-2; 7 positions match TRBD1. The junction had 7 bases not matched to a gene; V was cut back by 8 bases and J by 7 bases. Germline CDR1 and CDR2: MNHNS and SASEGT. The CDR3 is 12 amino acids.

The sample holds a few counts of this clone. This chain joins TRBV2 and TRBJ2-1; 11 bases line up with TRBD2. The J segment lost 9 bases and the V segment lost 9 bases, leaving 10 bases of the junction unmatched. This CDR3 spans 14 amino acids. CDR1 SNHLY and CDR2 FYNNEI come from the germline V gene. The CDR3 is CARRKVTSGSEQFF. The CDR3 DNA sequence: TGTGCCAGGAGAAAGGTCACTAGCGGGAGTGAGCAGTTCTTC. The whole variable domain, filled in from reference TRBV2 and TRBJ2-1, reads EPEVTQTPSHQVTQMGQEVILRCVPISNHLYFYWYRQILGQKVEFLVSFYNNEISEKSEIFDDQFSVERPDGSNFTLKIRSTKLEDSAMYFCARRKVTSGSEQFFGPGTRLTVL.

V usage is TRBV20-1 and J usage is TRBJ2-7, with 12 bases lining up with TRBD2. This CDR3 is 15 amino acids long. Germline V gene lookup returns CDR1 DFQATT and CDR2 SNEGSKA (reference sequence). The ends lost 0 bases at V and 3 bases at J; junction bases unmatched: 3. CDR3 sequence (DNA): TGCAGTGCTAGAGATGCACTAGCGGGAGGCTACGAGCAGTACTTC. Amino acids: CSARDALAGGYEQYF.

This clone is medium-sized in the sample. The CDR3 region has the DNA TGTGCCAGAACTAGGGGGGGCGGGGAGACCCAGTACTTC. Translation: CARTRGGGETQYF. The chain employs TRBV6-1 and TRBJ2-5; D may be TRBD2 (7 bases). Deletions cut 9 bases from V and 5 bases from J, with 16 bases between. CDR3 length equals 13 residues. In germline, CDR1 is MNHNS, CDR2 SASEGT.

In this sample, this clone turned up many times. A read error is possible here, since a much larger clone lies one base away. The chain carries TRBV7-9 and TRBJ2-5; maybe TRBD2 (5 bases). The CDR3 has 11 residues. The V gene lost 4 bases and the J gene lost 7 bases, with 7 bases spanning the gap. Per the germline V gene, CDR1 is SEHNR and CDR2 is FQNEAQ (reference sequence). The CDR3 DNA reads as TGTGCCAGCAGCTCAGAGGGGACCCAGTACTTC. Residues: CASSSEGTQYF.

Remarks on this clone: One junction end disagrees with the germline gene, perhaps due to a read error. This sample also contains other DNA sequences that code for the same CDR3. This chain connects TRBV24-1 to TRBJ2-2, with D possibly being TRBD1 (6 bases). Germline V gene sequence: CDR1 KGHDR, CDR2 SFDVKD. The CDR3 has 15 residues. In DNA, the CDR3 is TGTGCTACCAGTGACCAGGGGTTAGACACCGGGGAGCTGTTTTTT. Translated: CATSDQGLDTGELFF.

This clone is deemed large (0.1 to 1%). Other DNA sequences from this sample encode an identical CDR3 as well. The chain couples TRBV6-2 or TRBV6-3 to TRBJ2-3; D not certain. CDR3 length equals 13 residues. Germline assignment: CDR1 MNHEY and CDR2 SVGEGT. Trimming took 6 bases from V and 0 from J, leaving 7 bases between them. This CDR3 reads CASRPDSTDTQYF. As DNA, the CDR3 is TGTGCCAGCAGACCGGACAGCACAGATACGCAGTATTTT.